This T cell receptor beta chain was recovered during a study of blood T cell repertoires in COVID-19 (dated by TCRdb to about 2020). In terms of the full investigation: Samples from collaborators originated in the United States, Italy and Spain and spanned both the acute and convalescent phases of COVID-19. The prospective study material was composed of cDNA or gDNA derived from T cells, B-cell-depleted T cells, or PBMCs. Subjects who had been exposed to COVID-19, were actively infected with it, or had recovered from it provided the deeply sampled blood TCRbeta repertoires that made up the dataset. A freely available public database, intended as a resource for researchers studying the immune response to SARS-CoV-2, is where the repertoires were released. Samples were obtained from the ongoing ImmuneRACE study (first 160 participants) and from 1,200 or so subjects provided by 6 global collaborators. Nearly every sample came with metadata listing a de-identified subject ID, COVID-19 status, age in years and sex. Where available, HLA class I and class II types were obtained from metadata supplied by the sample provider rather than from assay-based typing.

What the study reported, not specific to this receptor: How much clinical and demographic metadata was included differed by source and by participant, and the metadata was provided uncurated.

Trimming at the junction amounts to 0 bases on V and 8 bases on J, and the germline ends lie 17 bases apart. Looking up the germline V gene (reference sequence) yields CDR1 LNHNV and CDR2 YYDKDF. Including cysteine and phenylalanine, the CDR3 has 16 amino acids. The kept DNA is CDR3 alone, 48 bases in frame from the first base. Details on this clone: Its antigen is not yet known. Base qualities are missing; no much larger clone stands one base away.

TCRbeta CDR3 regions were amplified from genomic DNA using the immunoSEQ Assay, a bias-controlled multiplex PCR. In the original analysis: The number of nucleated cells in each sample was estimated by amplification of reference gene primers within the assay. To quantify the absolute abundance of each unique TCRbeta CDR3 rearrangement, sequence reads were collapsed and filtered. For each sample, productive Simpson clonality was calculated by taking the square root of Simpson's diversity index across productive rearrangements. TCRdb obtained this table from immuneACCESS and retained in-frame rearrangements with V and J assigned. These tables miss some clones; where compared with another copy, unresolved V genes account for less than half of the shortfall, and the remainder is unexplained. V, J and clone size were drawn from that table, and D and trimming were deduced from the DNA. The sample data list under 40,000 clones, and 85% to 90% of these were observed just once. The ten most abundant clones make up about a tenth of the sample.

Collaborating institutions collected whole blood in K2EDTA tubes following their own protocols. For TCRbeta analysis, collaborator samples were shipped as frozen whole blood, as isolated PBMCs, or as DNA extracted from either sample type. This TCR was recovered from a man older than 75 with active COVID-19. The material sequenced was peripheral blood. This sequence uses TRBV15 and TRBJ2-1; the D gene cannot be resolved reliably. The DNA sequence is given as TGTGCCACCAGCAGAGATGCTAGTCGGGTTTTTGATGAGCAGTTCTTC. Its amino acids are CATSRDASRVFDEQFF.